This is a list of T cell receptor beta chains from one sample in a study of T cells in Graves' hyperthyroidism and ophthalmopathy. TCRdb re-called the multiplex PCR reads through MiXCR, storing one row per CDR3 protein. Here the sample spans around 600,000 distinct CDR3 sequences, 12% to 15% being singletons. The specimen was blood. These receptors all stem from a woman between 18 and 29 years old with Graves' ophthalmopathy. Both conserved end residues are part of each CDR3. D genes are given only for firm matches. Rows may omit the clone size; those that give it use once, few, many or a size class.

d_call: TRBD2; clone_size: many; j_call: TRBJ2-7; v_call: TRBV6-1; cdr3_aa: CASRGTSGTEQYF; cdr3_nt: TGTGCCAGCAGGGGGACTAGCGGCACGGAGCAGTACTTC
d_call: .; clone_size: .; j_call: TRBJ2-1; v_call: TRBV19; cdr3_aa: CASSRGAGQFF; cdr3_nt: TGTGCCAGTAGTCGGGGGGCCGGCCAGTTCTTC
d_call: .; clone_size: many; j_call: TRBJ2-5; v_call: TRBV6-1; cdr3_aa: CASSPGGAVQETQYF; cdr3_nt: TGTGCCAGCAGTCCAGGGGGGGCAGTCCAAGAGACCCAGTACTTC
d_call: .; clone_size: many; j_call: TRBJ2-7; v_call: TRBV6-5; cdr3_aa: CASSYTDTSYEQYF; cdr3_nt: TGTGCCAGCAGTTACACGGACACCTCGTACGAGCAGTACTTC
d_call: TRBD2; clone_size: few; j_call: TRBJ2-2; v_call: TRBV15; cdr3_aa: CATSSGRAETGELFF; cdr3_nt: TGTGCCACCAGCAGCGGGAGGGCCGAGACCGGGGAGCTGTTTTTT
d_call: .; clone_size: many; j_call: TRBJ2-7; v_call: TRBV20-1; cdr3_aa: CSALLGSYEQYF; cdr3_nt: TGCAGTGCTTTGCTGGGATCCTACGAGCAGTACTTC
d_call: .; clone_size: .; j_call: TRBJ1-2; v_call: TRBV4-1; cdr3_aa: CASSPTVPSYGYTF; cdr3_nt: TGCGCCAGCAGCCCGACAGTTCCTTCCTATGGCTACACCTTC
d_call: .; clone_size: .; j_call: TRBJ1-1; v_call: TRBV2; cdr3_aa: CASSRPLGIPEAFF; cdr3_nt: TGTGCCAGCAGCCGACCCCTTGGGATCCCTGAAGCTTTCTTT
d_call: TRBD2; clone_size: many; j_call: TRBJ2-2; v_call: TRBV20-1; cdr3_aa: CSARDLTSGANTGELFF; cdr3_nt: TGCAGTGCTAGAGATTTGACTAGCGGGGCGAACACCGGGGAGCTGTTTTTT
d_call: .; clone_size: .; j_call: TRBJ2-7; v_call: TRBV11-2; cdr3_aa: CASSLDRGISYEQYF; cdr3_nt: TGTGCCAGCAGCTTAGACCGGGGCATTTCCTACGAGCAGTACTTC
d_call: TRBD1; clone_size: .; j_call: TRBJ1-5; v_call: TRBV19; cdr3_aa: CASSMGQGGFQPQHF; cdr3_nt: TGTGCCAGTAGTATGGGACAGGGAGGTTTCCAGCCCCAGCATTTT
d_call: .; clone_size: many; j_call: TRBJ2-3; v_call: TRBV2; cdr3_aa: CASQIQGFTDTQYF; cdr3_nt: TGTGCCAGCCAAATACAGGGTTTCACAGATACGCAGTATTTT
d_call: .; clone_size: .; j_call: TRBJ1-5; v_call: TRBV19; cdr3_aa: CASSIETGNQPQHF; cdr3_nt: TGTGCCAGTAGTATCGAGACAGGAAATCAGCCCCAGCATTTT
d_call: .; clone_size: many; j_call: TRBJ2-5; v_call: TRBV28; cdr3_aa: CASIAEETQYF; cdr3_nt: TGTGCCAGCATAGCGGAAGAGACCCAGTACTTC
d_call: TRBD2; clone_size: .; j_call: TRBJ2-2; v_call: TRBV3-1; cdr3_aa: CASSQPSLRLAGDPGELFF; cdr3_nt: TGTGCCAGCAGCCAACCGTCTCTTAGGCTAGCGGGTGACCCCGGGGAGCTGTTTTTT
d_call: .; clone_size: .; j_call: TRBJ1-2; v_call: TRBV4-1; cdr3_aa: CASSQVRTWTNGYTF; cdr3_nt: TGCGCCAGCAGCCAGGTCCGGACATGGACGAATGGCTACACCTTC
d_call: TRBD2; clone_size: many; j_call: TRBJ2-1; v_call: TRBV5-1; cdr3_aa: CASRVTSGYNEQFF; cdr3_nt: TGCGCCAGCAGGGTTACTAGCGGCTACAATGAGCAGTTCTTC
d_call: .; clone_size: many; j_call: TRBJ2-7; v_call: TRBV12-3/TRBV12-4; cdr3_aa: CASSPGASLSYEQYF; cdr3_nt: TGTGCCAGCAGCCCGGGGGCCTCCCTCTCCTACGAGCAGTACTTC
d_call: .; clone_size: .; j_call: TRBJ2-7; v_call: TRBV3-1; cdr3_aa: CASSPRVLAVSYEQYF; cdr3_nt: TGTGCCAGCAGCCCAAGAGTTCTGGCAGTGTCCTACGAGCAGTACTTC
d_call: .; clone_size: many; j_call: TRBJ2-2; v_call: TRBV2; cdr3_aa: CASKGGGGRRELFF; cdr3_nt: TGTGCCAGCAAGGGGGGTGGTGGCAGGCGGGAGCTGTTTTTT
d_call: .; clone_size: .; j_call: TRBJ2-3; v_call: TRBV9; cdr3_aa: CASSVATKGPDTQYF; cdr3_nt: TGTGCCAGCAGCGTAGCTACGAAGGGGCCAGATACGCAGTATTTT
d_call: TRBD2; clone_size: many; j_call: TRBJ2-3; v_call: TRBV2; cdr3_aa: CASIAGGPYTSTDTQYF; cdr3_nt: TGTGCCAGCATAGCGGGAGGGCCCTACACTAGCACAGATACGCAGTATTTT
d_call: .; clone_size: many; j_call: TRBJ2-7; v_call: TRBV6-2/TRBV6-3; cdr3_aa: CASKYSGALYEQYF; cdr3_nt: TGTGCCAGCAAATATTCGGGAGCTTTGTACGAGCAGTACTTC
d_call: .; clone_size: .; j_call: TRBJ2-7; v_call: TRBV28; cdr3_aa: CASSLVRGEQYF; cdr3_nt: TGTGCCAGCAGTTTAGTGAGGGGGGAGCAGTACTTC
d_call: TRBD2; clone_size: many; j_call: TRBJ2-1; v_call: TRBV7-8; cdr3_aa: CASSGVAGGNEQFF; cdr3_nt: TGTGCCAGCTCCGGGGTAGCGGGAGGCAATGAGCAGTTCTTC
d_call: TRBD1; clone_size: .; j_call: TRBJ1-3; v_call: TRBV28; cdr3_aa: CASSSQGQGAGNTIYF; cdr3_nt: TGTGCCAGCAGTTCCCAGGGACAGGGGGCTGGAAACACCATATATTTT
d_call: .; clone_size: many; j_call: TRBJ2-5; v_call: TRBV20-1; cdr3_aa: CSARDHGETQYF; cdr3_nt: TGCAGTGCTAGAGATCATGGGGAGACCCAGTACTTC
d_call: TRBD2; clone_size: .; j_call: TRBJ2-7; v_call: TRBV3-1; cdr3_aa: CASNQASSGRTNEQYF; cdr3_nt: TGTGCCAGCAACCAAGCCTCTAGCGGGAGGACCAACGAGCAGTACTTC
d_call: TRBD1; clone_size: .; j_call: TRBJ1-3; v_call: TRBV18; cdr3_aa: CASSLTGTGEGNTIYF; cdr3_nt: TGTGCCAGCTCACTTACCGGGACAGGGGAAGGAAACACCATATATTTT
d_call: .; clone_size: many; j_call: TRBJ1-5; v_call: TRBV7-3; cdr3_aa: CASSRQPNQPQHF; cdr3_nt: TGTGCCAGCAGCCGACAGCCGAATCAGCCCCAGCATTTT
d_call: .; clone_size: many; j_call: TRBJ1-4; v_call: TRBV28; cdr3_aa: CASSSGGTLGEKLFF; cdr3_nt: TGTGCCAGCAGTTCTGGGGGGACCCTGGGTGAAAAACTGTTTTTT
d_call: .; clone_size: many; j_call: TRBJ1-1; v_call: TRBV2; cdr3_aa: CASRTMGTEAFF; cdr3_nt: TGTGCCAGCCGGACTATGGGCACTGAAGCTTTCTTT
d_call: .; clone_size: many; j_call: TRBJ2-2; v_call: TRBV9; cdr3_aa: CASSVELDTGELFF; cdr3_nt: TGTGCCAGCAGCGTAGAACTAGACACCGGGGAGCTGTTTTTT
d_call: .; clone_size: .; j_call: TRBJ1-3; v_call: TRBV19; cdr3_aa: CASSTRLGLGNTIYF; cdr3_nt: TGTGCCAGTAGTACTCGACTGGGCCTGGGAAACACCATATATTTT
d_call: .; clone_size: many; j_call: TRBJ1-5; v_call: TRBV7-9; cdr3_aa: CASSLNSGEMVNQPQHF; cdr3_nt: TGTGCCAGCAGCTTAAATTCGGGGGAAATGGTCAATCAGCCCCAGCATTTT
d_call: TRBD1; clone_size: few; j_call: TRBJ2-7; v_call: TRBV6-1; cdr3_aa: CASNRDRGHEQYF; cdr3_nt: TGTGCCAGCAACCGGGACAGGGGTCACGAGCAGTACTTC
d_call: TRBD2; clone_size: many; j_call: TRBJ2-2; v_call: TRBV3-1; cdr3_aa: CASSHSGSGAGELFF; cdr3_nt: TGTGCCAGCAGCCATAGCGGGAGCGGGGCCGGGGAGCTGTTTTTT
d_call: TRBD2; clone_size: many; j_call: TRBJ2-7; v_call: TRBV7-8; cdr3_aa: CASSPWTSPNYEQYF; cdr3_nt: TGTGCCAGCAGCCCCTGGACTAGCCCTAACTACGAGCAGTACTTC
d_call: TRBD2; clone_size: .; j_call: TRBJ2-3; v_call: TRBV19; cdr3_aa: CASERESGDTRYF; cdr3_nt: TGTGCCAGCGAGCGGGAGTCAGGAGATACGCGGTATTTT
d_call: TRBD2; clone_size: many; j_call: TRBJ2-7; v_call: TRBV19; cdr3_aa: CASSKTSGSSYEQYF; cdr3_nt: TGTGCCAGTAGTAAGACTAGCGGGAGCTCCTACGAGCAGTACTTC